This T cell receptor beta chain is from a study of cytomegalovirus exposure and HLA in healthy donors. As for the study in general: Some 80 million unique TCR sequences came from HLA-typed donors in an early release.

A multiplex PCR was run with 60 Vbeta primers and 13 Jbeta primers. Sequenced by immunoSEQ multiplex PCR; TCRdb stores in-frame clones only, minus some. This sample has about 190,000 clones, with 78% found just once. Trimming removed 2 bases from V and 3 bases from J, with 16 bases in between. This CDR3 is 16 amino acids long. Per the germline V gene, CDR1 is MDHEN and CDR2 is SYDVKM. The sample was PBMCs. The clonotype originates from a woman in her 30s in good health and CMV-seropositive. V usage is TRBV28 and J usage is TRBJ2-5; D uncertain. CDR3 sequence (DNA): TGTGCCAGCAGTTTAGAGGTTAGTGGCGGAAAAGAGACCCAGTACTTC. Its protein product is CASSLEVSGGKETQYF.